This T cell receptor beta chain was recovered during a study of beta chain features in type 1 diabetes. Study-level results: Moderately but significantly shorter TCRB CDR3s were found in Type 1 diabetes patients in all four CD4+ subsets. Patients' naive, central memory and regulatory TCRB repertoires appeared more alike than those of healthy donors.

TCRB transcripts that were expressed got sequenced, as all of the isolated RNA had been reverse transcribed. Some 3.8 million reads, on average, came from each naive, central memory and regulatory T cell sample. TCRdb's table, derived via immunoSEQ multiplex PCR, lists solely in-frame clones and lacks some. This table has around 280,000 clones, 15% appearing once. Each donor gave one heparinised blood draw averaging around 120 mL. A CD45RO/CCR7/CD25/CD127/CD95/CD27 panel sorted naive, central memory, regulatory and stem cell-like memory CD4+ cells. As for this clone: The antigen remains undetermined.

Sequencing was performed on naive CD4+ T cells from blood. This clonotype was sampled from a man aged 18 to 29 with type 1 diabetes.

The DNA for the CDR3 is TGTGCCAGCAGCCGGACAGCCGACGGAGAGACCCAGTACTTC. Protein product: CASSRTADGETQYF. V is TRBV5-4 and J is TRBJ2-5; a possible D gene is TRBD1 (6 bases). The CDR3 extends over 14 amino acids. Trimming cost V 4 bases and J 4 bases, with 14 bases left between them. Germline assignment: CDR1 SGHNT and CDR2 YYREEE (reference sequence).